This entry describes one T cell receptor beta chain. These data originate in a study of preoperative IRX-2 immunotherapy in early breast cancer. Repertoires were generated with immunoSEQ multiplex PCR, while TCRdb's copy carries only in-frame clones and drops some. The sample has approximately 44,000 clones; just under 95% are singletons. Treatment: preoperative locoregional IRX-2 cytokine immunotherapy. Patients received preoperative, locoregional IRX-2 cytokine immunotherapy in a phase Ib study. The CDR3 totals 15 residues. Germline values: CDR1 MGHRA, CDR2 YSYEKL. V was trimmed by 3 bases and J by 2 bases, leaving 11 bases between them.

The TCR comes from a human donor with breast cancer. The sample here was tumor tissue, taken after IRX-2 immunotherapy. V usage is TRBV4-1 and J usage is TRBJ2-1; unclear D gene. CDR3 region: CASSQEDSPYNEQFF. CDR3 sequence (DNA): TGCGCCAGCAGCCAGGAAGACTCACCCTACAATGAGCAGTTCTTC.